This TCR beta chain stems from a study of OX40 agonist ivuxolimab in advanced cancers. CDR1 is MNHNS, CDR2 SASEGT, per germline. This CDR3 is built from 14 residues. J gave up 2 bases and V 10 bases, and 7 bases lay outside the gene matches. Here immunoSEQ multiplex PCR was the method, and the copy in TCRdb shows in-frame clones only, minus some. This table has more than 50,000 clones, around 83% appearing once. The source of this sequence is an adult with an advanced solid tumor such as melanoma, head and neck, liver or kidney cancer. The rearrangement links TRBV6-1 to TRBJ1-1; 10 bases map to TRBD1. This sample comprised CD4+ or CD8+ T cells sorted from blood, obtained in a trial of the OX40 agonist ivuxolimab. CDR3 in DNA: TGTGCCACGACAGGGGGCCCCCTAAACACTGAAGCTTTCTTT. The encoded protein is CATTGGPLNTEAFF.